The text below deals with one T cell receptor beta chain. This sample is part of a study of shared clonotypes between healthy human individuals. The assay was run at deep level. The repertoire was sequenced with immunoSEQ multiplex PCR; TCRdb's copy has only in-frame clones and lacks some. The table has about 120,000 clones, more than 65% seen once. The V end lost 5 bases, the J end lost 0 bases, and 17 bases lay between the germline ends. The CDR3 has 18 residues. Germline values: CDR1 PRHDT, CDR2 FYEKMQ (reference sequence). To make CD8 memory, CD45RO+ cells were put together with CCR7-negative CD45RA+ TemRA cells.

The receptor was isolated from a woman in her thirties in good health. This chain joins TRBV13 and TRBJ2-6; D is possibly TRBD1 (6 bases). The sequenced material came from memory CD8+ T cells sorted from blood. The sample's subset: CD45RO+ cells pooled with CCR7-negative TemRA cells. The CDR3: CASSPSRTDNSGANVLTF. In nucleotides, the CDR3 is TGTGCCAGCAGCCCCTCCCGGACAGATAACTCTGGGGCCAACGTCCTGACTTTC.